This T cell receptor beta chain was recorded in a study of PD-L1 blockade in urothelial cancer. Patients had locally advanced or metastatic urothelial carcinoma. The table came from immunoSEQ multiplex PCR; TCRdb's copy has only in-frame clones and leaves some out. Counted here are tens of thousands of clones, 70% to 85% occurring once; the ten biggest clones make up 30%. V was pared by 4 bases and J by 5 bases, with 6 bases of the junction left unmatched. CDR3 length: 15 amino acids. In germline, CDR1 is MNHEY, CDR2 SVGAGI. The source is a man aged 55 to 70 with urothelial cancer. The source material was PBMCs, sampled around atezolizumab (anti-PD-L1) treatment. V and J are TRBV6-5 and TRBJ2-3; 10 positions agree with TRBD1. This chain's CDR3 is CASSFRQGAGDTQYF. The CDR3 nucleotides are TGTGCCAGCAGTTTTCGACAGGGGGCGGGAGATACGCAGTATTTT.